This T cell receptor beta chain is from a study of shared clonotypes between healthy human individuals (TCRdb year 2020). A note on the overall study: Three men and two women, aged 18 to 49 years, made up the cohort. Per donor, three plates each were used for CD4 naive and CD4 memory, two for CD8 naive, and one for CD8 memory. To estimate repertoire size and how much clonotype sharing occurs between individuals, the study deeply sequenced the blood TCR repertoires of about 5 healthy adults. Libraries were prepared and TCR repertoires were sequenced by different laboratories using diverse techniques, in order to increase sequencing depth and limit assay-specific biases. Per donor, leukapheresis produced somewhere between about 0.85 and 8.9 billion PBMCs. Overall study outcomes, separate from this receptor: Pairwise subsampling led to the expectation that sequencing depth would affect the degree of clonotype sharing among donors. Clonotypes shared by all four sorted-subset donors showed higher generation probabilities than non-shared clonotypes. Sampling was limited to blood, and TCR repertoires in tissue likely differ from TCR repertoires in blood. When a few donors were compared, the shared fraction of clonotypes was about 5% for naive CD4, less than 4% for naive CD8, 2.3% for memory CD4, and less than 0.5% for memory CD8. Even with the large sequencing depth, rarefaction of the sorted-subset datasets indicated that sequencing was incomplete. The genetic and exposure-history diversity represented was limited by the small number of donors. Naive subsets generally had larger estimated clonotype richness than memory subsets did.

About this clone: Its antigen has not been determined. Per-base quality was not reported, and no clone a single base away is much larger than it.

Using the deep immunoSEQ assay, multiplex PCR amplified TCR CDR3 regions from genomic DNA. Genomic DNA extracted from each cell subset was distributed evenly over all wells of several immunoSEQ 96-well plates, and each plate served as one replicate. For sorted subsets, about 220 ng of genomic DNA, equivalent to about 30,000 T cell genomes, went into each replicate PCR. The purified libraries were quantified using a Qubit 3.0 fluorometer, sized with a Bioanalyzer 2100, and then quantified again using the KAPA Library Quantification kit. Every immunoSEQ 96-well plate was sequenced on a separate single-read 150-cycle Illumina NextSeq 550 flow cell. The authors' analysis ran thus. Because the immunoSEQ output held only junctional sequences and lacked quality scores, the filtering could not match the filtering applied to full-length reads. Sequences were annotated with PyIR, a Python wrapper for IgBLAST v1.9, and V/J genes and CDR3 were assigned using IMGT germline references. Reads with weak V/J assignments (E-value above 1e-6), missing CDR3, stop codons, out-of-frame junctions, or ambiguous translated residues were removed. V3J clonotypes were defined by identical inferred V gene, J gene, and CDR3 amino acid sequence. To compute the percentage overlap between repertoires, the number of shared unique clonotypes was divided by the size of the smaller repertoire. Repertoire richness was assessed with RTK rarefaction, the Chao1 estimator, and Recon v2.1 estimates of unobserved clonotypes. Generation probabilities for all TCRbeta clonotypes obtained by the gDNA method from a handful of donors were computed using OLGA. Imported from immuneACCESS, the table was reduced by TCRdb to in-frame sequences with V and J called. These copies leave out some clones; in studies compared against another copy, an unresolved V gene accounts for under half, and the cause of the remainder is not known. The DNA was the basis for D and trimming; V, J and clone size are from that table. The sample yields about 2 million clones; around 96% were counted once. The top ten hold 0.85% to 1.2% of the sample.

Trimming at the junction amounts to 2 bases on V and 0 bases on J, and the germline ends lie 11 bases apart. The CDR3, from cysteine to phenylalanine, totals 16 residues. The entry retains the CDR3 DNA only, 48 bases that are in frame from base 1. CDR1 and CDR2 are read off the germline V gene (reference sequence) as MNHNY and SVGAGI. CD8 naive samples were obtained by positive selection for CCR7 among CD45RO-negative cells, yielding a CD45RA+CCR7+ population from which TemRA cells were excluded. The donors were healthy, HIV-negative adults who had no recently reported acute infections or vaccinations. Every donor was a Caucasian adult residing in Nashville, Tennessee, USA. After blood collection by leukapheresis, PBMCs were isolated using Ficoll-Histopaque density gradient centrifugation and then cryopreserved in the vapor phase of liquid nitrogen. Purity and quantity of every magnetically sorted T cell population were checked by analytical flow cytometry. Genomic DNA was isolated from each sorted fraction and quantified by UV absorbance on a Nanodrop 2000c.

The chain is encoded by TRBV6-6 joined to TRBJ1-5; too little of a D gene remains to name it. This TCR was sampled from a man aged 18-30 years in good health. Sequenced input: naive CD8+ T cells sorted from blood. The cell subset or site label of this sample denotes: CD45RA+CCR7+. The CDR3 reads CASSYLRADSNQPQHF. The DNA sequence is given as TGTGCCAGCAGTTACCTACGGGCCGATAGCAATCAGCCCCAGCATTTT.